This TCR beta chain was recorded in a study of PD-L1 blockade in urothelial cancer. Study at large: Male patients with bladder-origin urothelial cancer numbered about 90% of the roughly 29. Broader study findings: Pretreatment TCR clonality in blood under the median foretold superior survival.

Only in-frame clones appear in the TCRdb table, and some are missing; sequencing was by immunoSEQ multiplex PCR. Found here are 100,000 to 150,000 clones, about four fifths of them singletons; the top ten hold around 3.2%. Sample time point: pretreatment peripheral blood. A remark on this clone: Its antigen is still unknown.

The TCR originated in a man aged 50-60 years with urothelial cancer. The source material was PBMCs, sampled around atezolizumab (anti-PD-L1) treatment.

The CDR3 protein is CASSLERYSNQPQHF. CDR3 in DNA: TGTGCCAGCAGCTTAGAACGGTATAGCAATCAGCCCCAGCATTTT. The chain uses TRBV11-2 and TRBJ1-5, with D uncertain. This CDR3 spans 15 amino acids. From germline, CDR1 is SGHAT and CDR2 FQNNGV. Trimming cost V 0 bases and J 0 bases, with 6 bases left between them.